The clone carrying this TCR beta chain has only a few counts. Its antigen remains unknown. The V segment lost 8 bases and the J segment 4 bases; nucleotides outside the gene matches: 18. Germline V CDR1 and CDR2: SNHLY, FYNNEI. The CDR3 is 18 amino acids. This entry is derived from a study of T cell repertoires in cytomegalovirus infection. TCRdb redid the calling of the reads with MiXCR, one entry per CDR3 protein. The sample holds roughly 920,000 distinct CDR3 sequences, about a third seen once. The material was cultured CD8+ T cells from PBMCs, obtained from culture after CMV antigen stimulation. The TCR comes from a human donor in good health (CMV status not recorded). Some clones in this sample may be carry-over from other donors' samples. This chain links TRBV2 with TRBJ2-3; 10 positions match TRBD2. The CDR3 sequence is CASFLGGAGGPEADTQYF. CDR3 nucleotides: TGTGCCAGCTTCTTGGGTGGAGCGGGGGGGCCAGAGGCAGATACGCAGTATTTT.